This T cell receptor beta chain comes out of a study of CD8+CD57+ T cells in acquired aplastic anemia. Study overall: Quantities of DNA derived from sorted CD4+ and CD8+ cells averaged 3.2 ug. Mean read depth for CD4+ cells from healthy donors was around 11 million.

TCR beta VDJ and CDR3 profiles were obtained from a genomic DNA template. TCRdb re-analysed the reads in MiXCR, keeping a single row per CDR3 protein. The table records 80,000 or so distinct CDR3 sequences, under 50% of them present only once. In this sample, this clonotype turned up many times. Its antigen is not known. Study outcomes and limitations: Patients and controls shared 25 to 35 CD8+ CDR3 sequences, highly expressed in patients. Controls and patients did not differ significantly in CD8+ Simpson's diversity.

Trimming took 4 bases from V and 5 from J; bases not matched to a gene: 2. CDR1 SGHRS and CDR2 YFSETQ come from the germline V gene. The CDR3 has 12 residues. The receptor's source is a human donor in good health, serving as a control. The rearrangement joins TRBV5-1 to TRBJ2-5; 7 bases match TRBD2. What was sequenced was sorted CD4+, CD8+, or CD8+CD57+ T cells (not recorded which) from PBMCs. The CDR3 here is CASSGREETQYF. CDR3 bases: TGCGCCAGCAGCGGGCGGGAGGAGACCCAGTACTTC.